This entry is about one TCR beta chain. This clonotype was counted between two and nine times. Its antigen is currently not known. The record has no base qualities; no much larger clone is one base away. Donors were 39 systemically healthy Caucasian individuals from Russia aged roughly 6 to 95 years. Each donor gave approximately 10 milliliters of peripheral blood, collected into EDTA-treated Vacutainer tubes. Ficoll-Paque density-gradient centrifugation was used to isolate PBMCs, with at least 7 million obtained per sample. Trizol reagent was used to extract total RNA from PBMCs, with at least 5 micrograms per sample. The percentages of naive CD45RAhigh/CD27high T cells were determined by flow cytometry on a PBMC aliquot from every donor. Receptors were amplified or captured by 5' RACE. The sequencer listed for this sample is Illumina HiSeq 2500. A second about 7 to 12 cycle PCR used a sample-barcoded 5' primer and a J-beta primer mix. A template-switch 5' adaptor carrying 12 random nucleotides introduced a unique molecular identifier onto each TCR beta cDNA molecule. Each sample yielded at least 2.5 million CDR3-containing paired-end reads. All of the RNA was converted into first-strand cDNA using the Mint cDNA synthesis kit, with a TRBC-specific oligonucleotide serving as the primer. All cDNA was treated with uracil-DNA glycosylase and then went through a first 18-cycle PCR with the universal primers M1SS and BC2_uni_R. On the study's bioinformatics: Each sample was normalized by randomly selecting 1 million high-quality reads, each carrying a distinct molecular identifier. Reads sharing molecular identifiers were discarded rather than binned into consensus sequences. MiTCR, run with a Q25 quality threshold and the strictest error-elimination algorithm, handled CDR3 identification, clonotype clustering and error correction. A nonparametric unseen species model with Euler transformation was used to estimate a lower bound on total TCR beta diversity. The raw public reads went through TCRdb reprocessing: fastp at Q25, MiXCR clone calling, in-frame beta chains kept. Identical CDR3 protein sequences are pooled into one entry, listed with their most common genes and DNA. The V and J calls were not made by the authors but by TCRdb's processing. The sample profile shows hundreds of thousands of distinct CDR3 sequences; approximately 21% of them were found once. 20% to 25% of the sample is in the top ten clones.

The data stem from a study of blood T cells in healthy people across ages (dated by TCRdb to between 2015 and 2016). About the study as a whole: In model experiments, template switching captured roughly one uniquely barcoded TCR beta cDNA molecule for every two T cells. Using deep sequencing normalized with unique cDNA molecular identifiers, the study measured how TCR beta repertoire diversity changes with age. Four age groups were formed from the donors: young (average about 16 years), middle-aged (approximately 40), aged (roughly 58) and long-lived (approximately 80). To avoid experimental bias, donors of different ages were distributed randomly across sequencing lanes. Two additional independent replicas of 1 million unique cDNA reads from the same blood draw were analyzed for two donors (one aged 18 to 29 and one aged 80 or older).

Broader findings and caveats from the paper: Estimates of total diversity based on one million sequenced T cells were considered lower bounds and underestimates. As age increased, observed TCR beta diversity per million T cells dropped in a roughly linear way, and a significant reduction was already evident by age 40. Since profiling was done on bulk unsorted PBMCs, naive and antigen-experienced compartments could not be conclusively compared. Compared with the aged group, the long-lived group had more naive CD4+ T cells, fewer expanded clones and increased TCR diversity, a pattern suggesting age selection. The CMV infection status of donors was not known, potentially confounding age-related changes in expanded clonotypes. A strong correlation was found between observed TCR beta diversity and the percentage of naive T cells measured by flow cytometry.

The sequenced material came from blood. The sequence was obtained from a man aged 70 or older in good health.

The DNA sequence is given as TGCAGTGCTAGTAGGATTTCAGGGGAGATGGGTAATTCACCCCTCCACTTT. The translation is CSASRISGEMGNSPLHF. The rearranged chain carries TRBV20-1 and TRBJ1-6, and TRBD1 may be the D gene, going by 6 matching bases. From the germline V gene (reference sequence), CDR1 is DFQATT and CDR2 is SNEGSKA. V is reduced by 3 bases and J by 6 bases, leaving a spacing of 21 bases between them. Spanning cysteine to phenylalanine, the CDR3 consists of 17 amino acids. The DNA shown is the 51-base CDR3, in frame from base 1.